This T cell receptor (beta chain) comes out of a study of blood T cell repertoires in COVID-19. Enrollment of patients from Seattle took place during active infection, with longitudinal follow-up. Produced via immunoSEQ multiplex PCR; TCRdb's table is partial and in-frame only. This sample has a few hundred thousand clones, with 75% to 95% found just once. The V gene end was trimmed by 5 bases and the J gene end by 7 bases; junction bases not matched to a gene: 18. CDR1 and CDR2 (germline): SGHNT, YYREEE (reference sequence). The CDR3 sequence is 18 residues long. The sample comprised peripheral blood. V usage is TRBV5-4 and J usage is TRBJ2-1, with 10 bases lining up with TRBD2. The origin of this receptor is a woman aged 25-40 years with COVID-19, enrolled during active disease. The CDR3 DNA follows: TGTGCCAGCAGTTCGATGAAAAGCGGGAGGGCCTTAGAGAATGAGCAGTTCTTC. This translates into CASSSMKSGRALENEQFF.